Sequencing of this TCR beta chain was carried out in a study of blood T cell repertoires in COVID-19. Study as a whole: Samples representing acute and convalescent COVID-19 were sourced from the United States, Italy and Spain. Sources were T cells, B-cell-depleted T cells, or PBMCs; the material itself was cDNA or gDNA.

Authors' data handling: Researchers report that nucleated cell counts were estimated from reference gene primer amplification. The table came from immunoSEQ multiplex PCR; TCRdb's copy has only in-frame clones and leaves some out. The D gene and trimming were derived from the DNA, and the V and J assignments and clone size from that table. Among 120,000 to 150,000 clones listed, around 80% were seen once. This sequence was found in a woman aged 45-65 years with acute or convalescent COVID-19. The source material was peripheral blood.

The CDR3: CASSLAGGQETQYF. The CDR3, as DNA: TGTGCCAGCAGCTTAGCGGGGGGCCAAGAGACCCAGTACTTC. V and J are TRBV7-2 and TRBJ2-5; possible D gene TRBD2, 6 bases. V lost 0 bases and J 1 base, leaving 6 bases between the germline ends. The CDR3 consists of 14 residues. Per the germline V gene, CDR1 is SGHTA and CDR2 is FQGNSA.